A single T cell receptor (beta chain) is shown here with its context. This clone was seen only once. Its antigen remains unidentified. Qualities for individual bases were not recorded, and no much larger clone is one base off. Each collaborating institution followed its own protocols to collect whole blood in K2EDTA tubes. For TCRbeta analysis, collaborator samples were shipped as frozen whole blood, as isolated PBMCs, or as DNA extracted from either sample type. This record comes from a study of blood T cell repertoires in COVID-19 (dated by TCRdb to between 2020 and 2021). Concerning the study at large: The collaborator samples originated in the United States, Italy and Spain and spanned the acute and convalescent phases of COVID-19. The material from the prospective study consisted of cDNA or gDNA derived from T cells, B-cell-depleted T cells, or PBMCs. The dataset comprised deeply sampled blood TCRbeta repertoires from subjects exposed to, actively infected with, or recovered from COVID-19. A freely available public database, intended as a resource for researchers studying the immune response to SARS-CoV-2, is where the repertoires were released. Samples were obtained from the ongoing ImmuneRACE study (first 160 participants) and from 1,254 subjects provided by 6 global collaborators. The sample metadata nearly always contained a de-identified subject ID, COVID-19 status, age in years and sex. HLA class I and class II types, where available, came from metadata supplied by the sample provider rather than from assay-based typing. General conclusions and limits of the study: The quantity of clinical and demographic metadata differed by source and by participant and was supplied without curation.

V loses 6 bases, J loses 5 bases, and the germline ends lie 19 bases apart. The germline V gene encodes CDR1 MDHEN and CDR2 SYDVKM. The CDR3 sequence holds 15 residues, the cysteine and phenylalanine included. The read is trimmed to its CDR3 DNA, 45 bases read in frame from base 1. TCRbeta CDR3 regions were amplified from genomic DNA using the immunoSEQ Assay, a bias-controlled multiplex PCR. Per the source publication's procedure: Within the assay, amplification of reference gene primers was used to estimate how many nucleated cells each sample contained. To quantify the absolute abundance of each unique TCRbeta CDR3 rearrangement, sequence reads were collapsed and filtered. Productive Simpson clonality was computed per sample as the square root of Simpson's diversity index over productive rearrangements. TCRdb took this table from immuneACCESS and kept in-frame rearrangements with V and J called. Such tables lack part of the clones; where checked against another copy, unresolved V genes explain under half of the gap, and the rest is unexplained. The DNA gave D and trimming, while V, J and clone size come from that table. The sample table holds around 100,000 clones, of which around 82% were seen once. The ten largest clones add up to around 13% of the sample.

The source material was peripheral blood. The receptor's source is a human donor in a cohort sampled during active or convalescent COVID-19. The V gene is TRBV28 and the J gene is TRBJ2-5; 6 matching bases give a weak D call of TRBD1. The base sequence is TGTGCCAGCAGCAGTTTGGCCCAGGGGACCGAGACCCAGTACTTC. This translates into CASSSLAQGTETQYF.